These 17 T cell receptor beta chains were all obtained from the same sample, sequenced in a study of blood T cell repertoires in COVID-19. Measured with immunoSEQ multiplex PCR; TCRdb has only the in-frame clones, and not every one. The table shows about 170,000 clones, with less than 90% occurring only once. The sample consisted of peripheral blood. Receptors were obtained from a woman aged 70-85 years with COVID-19, enrolled during active disease.

The chain employs TRBV30 and TRBJ1-1; 8 nucleotides agree with TRBD1. The CDR3 runs to 14 residues. V was clipped by 6 bases and J by 7 bases; unmatched bases: 13. Germline V gene sequence: CDR1 GTSNPN, CDR2 SVGIG (reference sequence). In nucleotides, the CDR3 is TGTGCCTGTAGCCCAAACTCAGGGGGCGTTGAAGCTTTCTTT. Its translation: CACSPNSGGVEAFF.

This clone was detected once. V and J are TRBV27 and TRBJ2-3; no definite D call. Germline lookup yields CDR1 MNHEY and CDR2 SMNVEV (reference sequence). V dropped 2 bases and J dropped 1 base, with 10 bases sitting between them. This CDR3 is 15 amino acids long. CDR3 bases: TGTGCCAGCAGTTTAGTAACCTTAGGCACAGATACGCAGTATTTT. This gives the protein CASSLVTLGTDTQYF.

The rearrangement uses TRBV3-1 (or the pseudogene TRBV3-2) and TRBJ1-1, with 9 bases identical to TRBD1. J was trimmed by 3 bases and V by 10 bases; bases with no gene match: 3. The CDR3 contains 12 residues. Germline V gene data show CDR1 as LGHDT and CDR2 as YNNKEL (reference sequence). CDR3 protein: CATTGGDTEAFF. The CDR3 DNA sequence: TGTGCCACGACAGGGGGGGACACTGAAGCTTTCTTT.

The chain uses TRBV14 and TRBJ2-6; D is possibly TRBD1 (6 bases). The V gene's germline CDR1 is SGHDN and CDR2 FVKESK. The CDR3 length is 17 residues. V lost 6 bases and J lost 2, with 17 bases in between. CDR3 sequence reads: CASSGITGTPGANVLTF. DNA for the CDR3: TGTGCCAGCAGTGGGATCACAGGGACACCTGGGGCCAACGTCCTGACTTTC.

This chain joins TRBV19 and TRBJ1-1; perhaps TRBD1 as D (5 bases). This CDR3 spans 11 amino acids. V shed 4 bases and J shed 5 bases, with 5 bases lying between them. Germline lookup yields CDR1 LNHDA and CDR2 SQIVND (reference sequence). CDR3 nucleotide sequence: TGTGCCAGTAGTACAGGGACTGAAGCTTTCTTT. This sequence encodes CASSTGTEAFF.

This chain connects TRBV27 to TRBJ2-3; a weak D match, TRBD1 (5 bases). The CDR3 is 16 residues long. Deletions cut 6 bases from V and 4 bases from J, with 20 bases between. Per the germline V gene, CDR1 is MNHEY and CDR2 is SMNVEV (reference sequence). CDR3 protein: CASRPSTARYSDTQYF. The CDR3 coding sequence is TGTGCCAGCAGGCCTTCGACAGCCAGATATTCAGATACGCAGTATTTT.

The rearrangement uses TRBV9 and TRBJ1-3; weak D call: TRBD1 (5 bases). V was clipped by 4 bases and J by 3 bases, with 20 bases between them. Germline CDR1 is SGDLS and CDR2 is YYNGEE. The CDR3 contains 17 residues. Here the CDR3 reads CASSPEEAGKFGNTIYF. The CDR3 DNA follows: TGTGCCAGCAGCCCGGAAGAGGCAGGGAAGTTTGGAAACACCATATATTTT.

The rearrangement joins TRBV2 to TRBJ2-3; 9 bases are a match to TRBD1. The germline V gene encodes CDR1 SNHLY and CDR2 FYNNEI. The CDR3 length is 15 residues. V shed 6 bases, J shed 5 bases, and the junction held 9 bases outside the gene matches. The CDR3 sequence: CASSGTGRSGDTQYF. The CDR3 DNA follows: TGTGCCAGCAGCGGGACAGGGAGGTCCGGAGATACGCAGTATTTT.

The chain employs TRBV19 and TRBJ1-2, with a possible D match to TRBD1 (5 bases). Germline values: CDR1 LNHDA, CDR2 SQIVND (reference sequence). V lost 1 base to trimming and J lost 8 bases, with 11 bases between them. This CDR3 contains 13 residues. CDR3 nucleotides: TGTGCCAGTAGTATAGTAGGAGGGGACGGCTACACCTTC. As protein: CASSIVGGDGYTF.

The V call is TRBV6-5, the J call TRBJ1-6; 9 bases line up with TRBD1. CDR1 and CDR2 (germline): MNHEY, SVGAGI. The CDR3 loop spans 15 amino acids. V dropped 7 bases and J dropped 9; count of bases not matched to a gene: 10. CDR3 in amino acids: CASKAGQGYGSPLHF. DNA for the CDR3: TGTGCCAGCAAGGCGGGACAGGGATACGGTTCACCCCTCCACTTT.

V and J are TRBV6-1 and TRBJ1-1, with D possibly TRBD1 on 5 matching bases. CDR1 is MNHNS, CDR2 SASEGT, per germline. V lost 3 bases to trimming and J lost 5 bases, with 16 bases between them. The CDR3 is 15 residues long. The CDR3 sequence: CASSELLTGETEAFF. In DNA, the CDR3 is TGTGCCAGCAGTGAGCTTTTAACAGGAGAGACTGAAGCTTTCTTT.

This CDR3 is CASRPPGDVFYTF. The DNA of the CDR3 is TGTGCCAGCAGGCCCCCCGGGGATGTATTCTACACCTTC. This chain joins TRBV28 and TRBJ1-2; no clear D gene. Trimming pared 6 bases from V and 10 bases from J, leaving 18 bases between. Germline CDR1 and CDR2: MDHEN and SYDVKM. The CDR3 extends over 13 amino acids.

The chain employs TRBV3-1 (or the pseudogene TRBV3-2) and TRBJ2-2, with 7 positions matching TRBD2. The trim removed 2 bases at V and 5 bases at J, leaving 11 bases unmatched. This CDR3 has 17 amino acids. Germline V gene data show CDR1 as LGHDT and CDR2 as YNNKEL (reference sequence). CDR3 sequence reads: CASSQSLGLYYTGELFF. CDR3 DNA: TGTGCCAGCAGCCAATCCCTGGGACTATATTATACCGGGGAGCTGTTTTTT.

The genes are TRBV7-9 and TRBJ1-6; TRBD1 agrees at 8 bases. The CDR3 is 14 amino acids. With V trimmed by 6 bases and J by 9 bases, 7 bases remained unmatched. Germline lookup yields CDR1 SEHNR and CDR2 FQNEAQ (reference sequence). Here the CDR3 reads CASRKRQGSSPLHF. CDR3 DNA sequence: TGTGCCAGCAGAAAACGACAGGGGAGTTCACCCCTCCACTTT.

This chain joins TRBV5-6 and TRBJ1-5; TRBD1 matches 7 bases. The ends lost 6 bases at V and 0 bases at J; junction bases unmatched: 3. In germline, CDR1 is SGHDT, CDR2 YYEEEE. This CDR3 is built from 14 residues. Here the CDR3 reads CASTRQGSNQPQHF. DNA for the CDR3: TGTGCCAGCACACGACAGGGTAGCAATCAGCCCCAGCATTTT.

J is TRBJ2-3 and V is TRBV5-1, with a possible D match to TRBD1 (5 bases). The CDR3 has 15 amino acids. Per the germline V gene, CDR1 is SGHRS and CDR2 is YFSETQ. Trimming stripped 4 bases from V and 1 base from J, with 13 bases between. CDR3 coding DNA: TGCGCCAGCAGCCAGCAGGGCAGGGGCACAGATACGCAGTATTTT. This sequence encodes CASSQQGRGTDTQYF.

J is TRBJ2-6 and V is TRBV6-5; D is possibly TRBD1 (6 bases). CDR1 and CDR2 (germline): MNHEY, SVGAGI. The ends were cut back, 2 bases at V and 4 bases at J, with 9 bases in the middle. The CDR3 totals 15 residues. This chain's CDR3 is CASSYQGIGANVLTF. CDR3 DNA sequence: TGTGCCAGCAGTTACCAGGGGATCGGGGCCAACGTCCTGACTTTC.